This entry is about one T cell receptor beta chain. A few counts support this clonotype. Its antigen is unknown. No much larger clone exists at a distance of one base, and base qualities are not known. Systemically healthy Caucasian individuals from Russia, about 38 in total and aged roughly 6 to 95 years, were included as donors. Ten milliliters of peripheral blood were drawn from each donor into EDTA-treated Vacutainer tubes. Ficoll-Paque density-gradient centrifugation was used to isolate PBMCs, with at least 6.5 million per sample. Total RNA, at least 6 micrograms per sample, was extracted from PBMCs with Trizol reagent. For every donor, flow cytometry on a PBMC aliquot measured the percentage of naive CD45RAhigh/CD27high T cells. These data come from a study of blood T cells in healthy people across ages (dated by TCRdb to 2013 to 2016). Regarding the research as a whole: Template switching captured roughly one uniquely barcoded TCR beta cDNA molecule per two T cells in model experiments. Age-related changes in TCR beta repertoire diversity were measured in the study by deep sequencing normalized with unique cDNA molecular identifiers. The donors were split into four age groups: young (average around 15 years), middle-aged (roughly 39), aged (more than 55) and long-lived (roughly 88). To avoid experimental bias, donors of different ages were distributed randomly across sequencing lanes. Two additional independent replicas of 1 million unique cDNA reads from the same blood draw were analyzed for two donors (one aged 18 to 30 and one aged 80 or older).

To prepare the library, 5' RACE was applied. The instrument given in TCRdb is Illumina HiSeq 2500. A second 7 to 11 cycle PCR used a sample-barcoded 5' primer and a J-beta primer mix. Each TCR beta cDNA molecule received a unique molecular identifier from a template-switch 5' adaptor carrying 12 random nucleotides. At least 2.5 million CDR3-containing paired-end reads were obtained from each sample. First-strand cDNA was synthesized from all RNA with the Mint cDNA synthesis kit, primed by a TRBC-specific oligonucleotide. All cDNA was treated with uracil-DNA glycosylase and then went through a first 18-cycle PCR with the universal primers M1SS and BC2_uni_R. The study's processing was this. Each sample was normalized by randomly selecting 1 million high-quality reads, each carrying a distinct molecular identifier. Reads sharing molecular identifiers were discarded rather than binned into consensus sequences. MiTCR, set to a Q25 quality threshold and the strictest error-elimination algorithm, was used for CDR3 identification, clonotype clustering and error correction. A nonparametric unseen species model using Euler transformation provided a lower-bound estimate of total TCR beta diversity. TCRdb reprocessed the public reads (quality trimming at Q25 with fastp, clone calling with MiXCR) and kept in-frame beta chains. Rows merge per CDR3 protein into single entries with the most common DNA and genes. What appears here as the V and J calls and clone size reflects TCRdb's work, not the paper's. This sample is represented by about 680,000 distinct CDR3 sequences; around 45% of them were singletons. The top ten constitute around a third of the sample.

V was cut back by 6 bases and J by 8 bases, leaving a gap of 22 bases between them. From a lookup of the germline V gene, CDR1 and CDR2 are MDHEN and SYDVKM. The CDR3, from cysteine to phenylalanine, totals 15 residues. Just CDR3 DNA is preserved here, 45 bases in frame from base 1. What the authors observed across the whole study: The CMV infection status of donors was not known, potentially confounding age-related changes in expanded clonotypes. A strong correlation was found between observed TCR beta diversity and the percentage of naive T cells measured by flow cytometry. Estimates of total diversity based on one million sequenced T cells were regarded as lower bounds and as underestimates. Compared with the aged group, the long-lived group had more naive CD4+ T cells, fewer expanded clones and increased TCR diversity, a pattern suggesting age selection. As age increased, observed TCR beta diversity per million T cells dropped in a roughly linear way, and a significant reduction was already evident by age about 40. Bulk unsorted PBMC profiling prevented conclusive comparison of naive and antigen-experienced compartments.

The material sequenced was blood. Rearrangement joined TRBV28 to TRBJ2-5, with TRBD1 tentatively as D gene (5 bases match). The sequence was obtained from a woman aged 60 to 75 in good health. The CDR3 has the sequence CASSSPQGVLGTQYF. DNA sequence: TGTGCCAGCAGCTCCCCGCAGGGCGTCTTGGGAACCCAGTACTTC. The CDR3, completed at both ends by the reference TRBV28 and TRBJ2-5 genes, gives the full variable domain DVKVTQSSRYLVKRTGEKVFLECVQDMDHENMFWYRQDPGLGLRLIYFSYDVKMKEKGDIPEGYSVSREKKERFSLILESASTNQTSMYLCASSSPQGVLGTQYFGPGTRLLVL.